This T cell receptor beta chain appears in the sequencing data of a study of radiation and T cells in renal cell carcinoma. Stated time point: blood 4 weeks post-SBRT, at nephrectomy. Specified treatment: 15 Gy SBRT to primary tumor, nephrectomy 4 weeks later. Nephrectomy followed 15 Gy stereotactic body radiation by 4 weeks. The tumor was a clear cell renal cell carcinoma. Germline V gene lookup returns CDR1 SGHNT and CDR2 YYREEE (reference sequence). There are 14 residues in the CDR3. V lost 7 bases and J 7 bases, leaving 15 bases between the germline ends. Repertoires were generated with immunoSEQ multiplex PCR, while TCRdb's copy carries only in-frame clones and drops some. The repertoire holds approximately 170,000 clones, with 88% as singletons. This clone was seen only a few times.

This chain joins TRBV5-4 and TRBJ1-6; a weak D match, TRBD1 (6 bases). Material: blood, obtained from a patient whose treatment included radiotherapy and nephrectomy. This receptor was identified in a woman aged 50 to 60 with renal cell carcinoma. The CDR3 spells CASSFRGTNSPLHF. CDR3 DNA sequence: TGTGCCAGCTCATTTAGGGGGACAAATTCACCCCTCCACTTT.